Presented here are 9 T cell receptor beta chains from one specimen sequenced in a study of blood T cell repertoires in COVID-19. The repertoire was sequenced with immunoSEQ multiplex PCR; TCRdb's copy has only in-frame clones and lacks some. The data contain about 150,000 clones, roughly 84% of them singletons. Sequencing was done on a sample of peripheral blood. Source of these receptors: a man aged 45 to 65 with active or convalescent COVID-19.

In DNA form, the CDR3 reads TGCAGCGTTGTATGGGGAGTCAATCAGCCCCAGCATTTT. Protein product: CSVVWGVNQPQHF. This rearrangement joins TRBV29-1 to TRBJ1-5; D is ambiguous. V gave up 4 bases and J gave up 3 bases, with 10 bases separating them. The germline V gene has CDR1 SQVTM and CDR2 ANQGSEA. This CDR3 contains 13 residues. The entire variable domain, with the rest obtained from reference TRBV29-1 and TRBJ1-5, is as follows: SAVISQKPSRDICQRGTSLTIQCQVDSQVTMMFWYRQQPGQSLTLIATANQGSEATYESGFVIDKFPISRPNLTFSTLTVSNMSPEDSSIYLCSVVWGVNQPQHFGDGTRLSIL.

The chain employs TRBV6-2 or TRBV6-3 and TRBJ2-5, with D possibly TRBD2 on 5 matching bases. The CDR3 spans 14 residues. Germline V lookup: CDR1 MNHEY, CDR2 SVGEGT. V lost 5 bases, J lost 7 bases, and 17 bases lay in between. Here the CDR3 DNA reads TGTGCCAGCAGTGCGGACCCTCGGGATGGGACCCAGTACTTC. This gives the protein CASSADPRDGTQYF.

V and J are TRBV4-1 and TRBJ2-1; TRBD2 matches at 8 bases. From germline, CDR1 is MGHRA and CDR2 YSYEKL. The CDR3 sequence is 15 residues long. The trim removed 1 base at V and 6 bases at J, leaving 5 bases unmatched. CDR3 nucleotide sequence: TGCGCCAGCAGCCAAGTTAGGGCGGGGGGCAATGAGCAGTTCTTC. Its translation: CASSQVRAGGNEQFF.

The rearrangement uses TRBV6-2 or TRBV6-3 and TRBJ1-5; a weak D match, TRBD1 (5 bases). In germline, CDR1 is MNHEY, CDR2 SVGEGT. The CDR3 is 14 residues long. Trimming stripped 6 bases from V and 1 base from J, with 10 bases between. CDR3 loop: CASSPRTSNQPQHF. DNA of the CDR3: TGTGCCAGCAGCCCTCGGACAAGCAATCAGCCCCAGCATTTT.

The V gene is TRBV5-1, the J gene TRBJ2-5; D not resolved. V shed 3 bases and J shed 0 bases, with 12 bases lying between them. The V gene's germline CDR1 is SGHRS and CDR2 YFSETQ. The CDR3 runs to 15 residues. The CDR3, as DNA: TGCGCCAGCAGCTACCAAACAAGATACCAAGAGACCCAGTACTTC. It yields the protein CASSYQTRYQETQYF.

This chain uses TRBV7-9 with TRBJ1-1; possibly TRBD1 for D (6 bases). CDR3 length: 15 amino acids. Trimming removed 1 base at V and 4 bases at J, with 13 bases between. The germline gives CDR1 SEHNR, CDR2 FQNEAQ (reference sequence). The CDR3 spells CASSLDTGLATEAFF. Written as DNA, the CDR3 is TGTGCCAGCAGCTTAGATACAGGGTTGGCCACTGAAGCTTTCTTT. The full variable domain, its missing parts supplied by reference TRBV7-9 and TRBJ1-1, is DTGVSQNPRHKITKRGQNVTFRCDPISEHNRLYWYRQTLGQGPEFLTYFQNEAQLEKSRLLSDRFSAERPKGSFSTLEIQRTEQGDSAMYLCASSLDTGLATEAFFGQGTRLTVV.

The genes are TRBV5-1 and TRBJ2-3, with 7 positions matching TRBD2. V dropped 5 bases and J dropped 6; count of bases not matched to a gene: 15. CDR3 length: 16 amino acids. Germline V gene data show CDR1 as SGHRS and CDR2 as YFSETQ. CDR3 bases: TGCGCCAGCAGTCCCGGGCTAGCGGCCTCCCCGGATACGCAGTATTTT. Translating it yields CASSPGLAASPDTQYF.

This clone was recorded only once. The chain is built from TRBV3-1 (or the pseudogene TRBV3-2) and TRBJ1-2; D is unresolved. V was pared by 0 bases and J by 8 bases, with 4 bases between. The CDR3 totals 11 residues. From germline, CDR1 is LGHDT and CDR2 YNNKEL (reference sequence). The CDR3 here is CASSQERGYTF. CDR3 DNA sequence: TGTGCCAGCAGCCAAGAGAGGGGCTACACCTTC.

V is TRBV20-1 and J is TRBJ2-5; TRBD2 might be the D (6 bases). The CDR3 loop spans 11 amino acids. The ends were cut back, 6 bases at V and 4 bases at J, with 9 bases in the middle. Germline V lookup: CDR1 DFQATT, CDR2 SNEGSKA (reference sequence). CDR3: CSAQAGETQYF. The CDR3 nucleotides are TGCAGTGCGCAAGCGGGAGAGACCCAGTACTTC.